The clone carrying this T cell receptor (beta chain) occurred a few times. Its antigen is unidentified. This sample stems from a study of naive and memory T cell subsets. Overall study results and limits: TCR counts from RNA may reflect activation-linked expression changes.

Germline V gene lookup returns CDR1 WSHSY and CDR2 SAAADI. V was cut by 0 bases and J by 0 bases, with 4 bases left in between. The CDR3 loop spans 14 amino acids. Both TRBC1 and TRBC2 were covered by a beta constant-region primer of two equimolar oligonucleotides. Four rounds of PCR amplified the ligated cDNA using nested alpha and beta constant-region primers plus SP2. Ligation attached a single-stranded oligonucleotide with a 12-nucleotide UMI and the SP2 primer to the cDNA 3' end. Each CDR3 protein is one row after TCRdb ran MiXCR on the UMI-ligation and nested PCR reads. The table has approximately 31,000 distinct CDR3 sequences, approximately 17% seen once. Separate alpha and beta amplification began at the second PCR step. Effector memory cells were sorted as CD45RA-CD27-, EMRA cells as CD45RA+CD27-.

The origin of this receptor is a human donor in good health. V usage is TRBV10-2 and J usage is TRBJ2-3, with D uncertain. Sequencing was performed on effector memory CD4+ T cells from blood. The subset here: effector memory, CD45RA- CD27-. The DNA of the CDR3 is TGCGCCAGCAGTGAGTCGCATAGCACAGATACGCAGTATTTT. Translated: CASSESHSTDTQYF.